This TCR beta chain is from a study of shared clonotypes between healthy human individuals. Study-level background: Each donor's CD8 memory used one plate, CD8 naive two, each CD4 subset three. Findings of the study overall: Shared clonotypes across all four donors exceeded non-shared ones in generation probability.

The length of the CDR3 is 16 residues. J gave up 5 bases and V 5 bases, and 12 bases lay outside the gene matches. Germline CDR1 is LNHDA and CDR2 is SQIVND (reference sequence). Concerning this clone: Its antigen is not identified.

An approximately 210 ng quantity of DNA, around 30,000 T cell genomes, went into the sorted-subset replicate PCRs. TCRdb's table, derived via immunoSEQ multiplex PCR, lists solely in-frame clones and lacks some. The sample yields 2,100,000 or so clones, approximately 96% seen once. This receptor was taken from a man aged 18 to 30 in good health. The chain uses TRBV19 and TRBJ1-5, with TRBD1 matching 7 bases. The sample consisted of naive CD4+ T cells sorted from blood. Specified subset: CD45RA+ positively selected. CDR3 coding DNA: TGTGCCAGTAGTGCAGGCCTTTGGACAGGCGATCAGCCCCAGCATTTT. Its protein product is CASSAGLWTGDQPQHF.